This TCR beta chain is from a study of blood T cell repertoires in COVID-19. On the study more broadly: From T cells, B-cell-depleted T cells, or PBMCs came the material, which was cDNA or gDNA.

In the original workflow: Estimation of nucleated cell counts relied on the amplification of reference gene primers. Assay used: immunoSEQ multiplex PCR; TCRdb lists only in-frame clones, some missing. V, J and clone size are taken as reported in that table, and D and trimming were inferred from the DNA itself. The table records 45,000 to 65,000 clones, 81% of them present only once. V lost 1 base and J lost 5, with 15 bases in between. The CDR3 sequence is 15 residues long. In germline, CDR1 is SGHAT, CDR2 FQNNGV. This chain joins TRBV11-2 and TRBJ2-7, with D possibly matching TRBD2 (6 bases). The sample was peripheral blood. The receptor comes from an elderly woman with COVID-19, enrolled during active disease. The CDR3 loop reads CASSLGWGGLNEQYF. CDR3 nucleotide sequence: TGTGCCAGCAGCTTAGGGTGGGGAGGACTAAACGAGCAGTACTTC.